The T cell receptor (beta chain) described here comes from a study of response to subunit inactivated influenza vaccine. Notes on the study in general: It was suggested by the authors that few new T cells are recruited by each seasonal influenza vaccination.

Germline V lookup: CDR1 MNHEY, CDR2 SVGEGT. This CDR3 comprises 14 residues. V shed 8 bases, J shed 6 bases, and the junction held 9 bases outside the gene matches. TCRdb re-derived calls from the RT-PCR reads in MiXCR, one entry per CDR3 protein. Here the sample spans about 500,000 distinct CDR3 sequences, 10% to 15% being singletons. This clonotype was picked up a small number of times. Its antigen remains unknown. The sample in question was PBMCs from blood, obtained roughly 46 days after vaccination. The chain is built from TRBV6-2 or TRBV6-3 and TRBJ2-7; 11 bases match TRBD2. The sequence was collected from a man between 50 and 59 years old who received an inactivated influenza vaccine. CDR3 in DNA: TGTGCCAGCGTGGGACTAGCGGCTTTCCCCGAGCAGTACTTC. Translating it yields CASVGLAAFPEQYF.